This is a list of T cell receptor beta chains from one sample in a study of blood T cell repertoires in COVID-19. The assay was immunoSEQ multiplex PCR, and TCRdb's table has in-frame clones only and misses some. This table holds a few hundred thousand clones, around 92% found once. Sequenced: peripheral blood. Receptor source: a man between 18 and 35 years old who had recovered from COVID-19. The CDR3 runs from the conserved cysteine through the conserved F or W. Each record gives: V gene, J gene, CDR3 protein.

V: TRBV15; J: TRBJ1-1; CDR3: CATSTTQGAVYTEAFF
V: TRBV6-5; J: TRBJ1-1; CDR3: CASSYDFDNMNTEAFF
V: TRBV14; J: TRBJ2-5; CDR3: CASSPPGGRRETQYF
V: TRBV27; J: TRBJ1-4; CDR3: CASSLAGLTNEKLFF
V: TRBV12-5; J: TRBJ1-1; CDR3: CASGLGGATEAFF
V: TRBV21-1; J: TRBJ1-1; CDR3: CASSRGRGVTEAFF
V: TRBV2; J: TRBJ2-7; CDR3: CASSIPGQGAYEQYF
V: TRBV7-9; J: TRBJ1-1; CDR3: CASSSRWTENTEAFF
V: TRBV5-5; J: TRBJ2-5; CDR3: CASRAGTSQETQYF
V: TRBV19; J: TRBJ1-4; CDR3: CASSTTGAVTNEKLFF
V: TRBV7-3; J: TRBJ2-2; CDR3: CASSPLGSSPGELFF
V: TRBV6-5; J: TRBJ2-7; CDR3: CASTRGGQGAYEQYF
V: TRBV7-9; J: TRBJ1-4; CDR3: CASSSPTATNEKLFF
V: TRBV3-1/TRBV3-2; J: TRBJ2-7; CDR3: CASSHALGTSSYEQYF
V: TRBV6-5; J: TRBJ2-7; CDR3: CASSYSSGGYEQYF
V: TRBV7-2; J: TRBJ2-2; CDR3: CASSQREFTGELFF
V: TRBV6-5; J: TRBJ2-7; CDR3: CASSSPASGSAYEQYF
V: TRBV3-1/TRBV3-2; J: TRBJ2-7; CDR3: CASSQDQGDEQYF
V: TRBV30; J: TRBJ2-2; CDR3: CAWRVGSGRTNTGELFF
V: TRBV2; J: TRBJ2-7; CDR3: CASSDSEVGTYEQYF
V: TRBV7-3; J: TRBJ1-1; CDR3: CASSFSGVPEAFF
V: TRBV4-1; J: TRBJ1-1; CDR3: CASSQVVMGGGTEAFF
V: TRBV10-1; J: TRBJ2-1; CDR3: CASSLNLAGDEQFF
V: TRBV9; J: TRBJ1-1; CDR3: CASSETGGLAFF
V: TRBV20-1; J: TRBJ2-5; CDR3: CSATGETQYF
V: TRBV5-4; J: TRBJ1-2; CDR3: CASSLDRGDYGYTF
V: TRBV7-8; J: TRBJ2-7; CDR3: CASSITGYVGYEQYF
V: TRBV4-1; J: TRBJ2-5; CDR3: CASSQGQGETQYF
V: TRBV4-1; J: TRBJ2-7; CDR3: CASSQDRSSYEQYF
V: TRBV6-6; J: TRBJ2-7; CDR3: CASSTGTTYEQYF
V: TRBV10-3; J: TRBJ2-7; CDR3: CAISGGDYEQYF
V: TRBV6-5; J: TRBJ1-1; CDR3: CASSLHTEAFF